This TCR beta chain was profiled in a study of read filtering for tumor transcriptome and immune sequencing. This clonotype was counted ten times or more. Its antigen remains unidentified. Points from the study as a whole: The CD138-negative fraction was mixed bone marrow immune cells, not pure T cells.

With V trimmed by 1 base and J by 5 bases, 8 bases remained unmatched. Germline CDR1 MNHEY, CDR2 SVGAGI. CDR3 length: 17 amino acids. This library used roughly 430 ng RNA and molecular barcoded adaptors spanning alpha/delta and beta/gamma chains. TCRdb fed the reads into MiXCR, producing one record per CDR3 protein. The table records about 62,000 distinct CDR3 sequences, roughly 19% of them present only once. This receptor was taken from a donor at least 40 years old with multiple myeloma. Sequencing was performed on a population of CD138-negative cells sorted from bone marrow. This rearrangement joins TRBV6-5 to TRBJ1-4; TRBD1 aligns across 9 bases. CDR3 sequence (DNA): TGTGCCAGCAGTTACTTCCGCCCGGGACAGGGAAATGAAAAACTGTTTTTT. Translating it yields CASSYFRPGQGNEKLFF.